Following are 26 T cell receptor beta chains from one sample sequenced in a study of blood T cell repertoires in COVID-19. Generated by immunoSEQ multiplex PCR, the TCRdb table keeps only in-frame clones and is missing some. The table records just under 95,000 clones, 60% to 85% of them present only once. The sequenced sample was peripheral blood. The receptors derive from a man aged 45 to 65 who had recovered from COVID-19.

The chain joins TRBV7-3 to TRBJ2-3; perhaps TRBD2 as D (5 bases). V was shortened by 5 bases and J by 4 bases, with 13 bases between the two germline ends. This CDR3 contains 14 residues. Germline V gene lookup returns CDR1 SGHTA and CDR2 FQGTGA. CDR3 region: CASSPRAGADTQYF. The CDR3 nucleotides are TGTGCCAGCAGCCCCCGGGCGGGCGCAGATACGCAGTATTTT.

The V call is TRBV18, the J call TRBJ1-5; 7 positions match TRBD1. This CDR3 has 15 residues. Germline trimming cut 6 bases from V and 4 bases from J; bases unmatched to any gene: 9. From germline, CDR1 is KGHSH and CDR2 LQKENI. The CDR3 is CASSLTGVGNQPQHF. In DNA form, the CDR3 reads TGTGCCAGCTCCCTTACAGGGGTCGGGAATCAGCCCCAGCATTTT.

V is TRBV19 and J is TRBJ1-2; 9 nucleotides align to TRBD1. This CDR3 region has 16 residues. V shed 10 bases, J shed 4 bases, and the junction held 16 bases outside the gene matches. Germline-derived CDR1 and CDR2 are LNHDA and SQIVND (reference sequence). CDR3 protein: CATLPRDRESLYGYTF. DNA of the CDR3: TGTGCCACCCTCCCCCGGGACAGGGAGTCCCTCTATGGCTACACCTTC.

This chain links TRBV7-2 with TRBJ2-7; D is uncertain. The CDR3 contains 13 residues. V was clipped by 4 bases and J by 1 base, with 8 bases between them. Germline V gene data show CDR1 as SGHTA and CDR2 as FQGNSA. CDR3 in DNA: TGTGCCAGCAGCTCCCAGGTATCCTACGAGCAGTACTTC. It specifies CASSSQVSYEQYF. Drawing the rest from reference TRBV7-2 and TRBJ2-7, the complete variable domain is GAGVSQSPSNKVTEKGKDVELRCDPISGHTALYWYRQSLGQGLEFLIYFQGNSAPDKSGLPSDRFSAERTGGSVSTLTIQRTQQEDSAVYLCASSSQVSYEQYFGPGTRLTVT.

V gene TRBV30 combines with J gene TRBJ1-2; 11 bases fit TRBD1. Germline trimming cut 8 bases from V and 3 bases from J; bases unmatched to any gene: 8. This CDR3 is built from 14 residues. Germline V lookup: CDR1 GTSNPN, CDR2 SVGIG (reference sequence). For the CDR3, the DNA is TGTGCCCGATCCGGGACAGGGGGGTACTATGGCTACACCTTC. It codes for CARSGTGGYYGYTF.

V and J are TRBV7-2 and TRBJ2-1; 10 nucleotides agree with TRBD1. Germline V lookup: CDR1 SGHTA, CDR2 FQGNSA. The CDR3 has 14 amino acids. V shed 4 bases, J shed 7 bases, and the junction held 4 bases outside the gene matches. In DNA, the CDR3 is TGTGCCAGCAGCTGGCGGACAGGGGGGAATGAGCAGTTCTTC. Encoded protein: CASSWRTGGNEQFF.

The V and J genes are TRBV28 and TRBJ1-2; D is ambiguous. With 1 base removed from V and 7 bases from J, the gap between germline ends came to 10 bases. The germline CDR1 and CDR2 sequences are MDHEN and SYDVKM. This CDR3 has 13 residues. The CDR3 protein is CASSLSAPSGYTF. The CDR3 DNA reads TGTGCCAGCAGTTTATCGGCCCCTAGTGGCTACACCTTC.

This sequence joins TRBV6-2 or TRBV6-3 and TRBJ2-7; the match to TRBD1 covers 7 bases. V was clipped by 2 bases and J by 2 bases; unmatched bases: 15. CDR1 and CDR2 (germline): MNHEY, SVGEGT. The CDR3 is made up of 18 amino acids. The CDR3 protein is CASSYDLVRGQIPYEQYF. The CDR3 region has the DNA TGTGCCAGCAGTTACGACTTGGTTAGGGGGCAGATACCCTACGAGCAGTACTTC.

The CDR3 spells CASSLGGDDTEAFF. In DNA, the CDR3 is TGTGCCAGCAGTTTGGGGGGGGACGACACTGAAGCTTTCTTT. The chain couples TRBV28 to TRBJ1-1; D might be TRBD1 (5 bases). This CDR3 is built from 14 residues. Germline assignment: CDR1 MDHEN and CDR2 SYDVKM. The V end lost 3 bases, the J end lost 3 bases, and 11 bases lay between the germline ends.

V gene TRBV5-1 combines with J gene TRBJ2-7; D is uncertain. V was trimmed by 6 bases and J by 5 bases, leaving 12 bases between them. The CDR3 loop spans 12 amino acids. From germline, CDR1 is SGHRS and CDR2 YFSETQ. The CDR3 is CASISGSDEQYF. The CDR3 DNA reads TGCGCCAGCATTTCCGGGTCTGACGAGCAGTACTTC.

This sequence joins TRBV5-1 and TRBJ2-7; D unclear. Per the germline V gene, CDR1 is SGHRS and CDR2 is YFSETQ. The CDR3 contains 14 residues. V gave up 2 bases and J gave up 4 bases, with 13 bases separating them. The DNA for the CDR3 is TGCGCCAGCAGCTTCCAAACATCTCAATACGAGCAGTACTTC. Encoded protein: CASSFQTSQYEQYF.

The rearrangement joins TRBV5-8 to TRBJ1-5; TRBD1 is a possible D gene (6 bases). The CDR3 covers 16 residues. V was shortened by 2 bases and J by 0 bases, with 12 bases between the two germline ends. CDR1 and CDR2 from the germline V gene are SGHTS and YDEGEE. CDR3 nucleotides: TGTGCCAGCAGCTTCTCCTCAGGGGCTAGCAATCAGCCCCAGCATTTT. Protein product: CASSFSSGASNQPQHF.

This chain connects TRBV7-2 to TRBJ1-5, with D hard to call. V gave up 1 base and J gave up 0 bases, with 13 bases separating them. Germline V gene data show CDR1 as SGHTA and CDR2 as FQGNSA. This CDR3 is built from 17 residues. The CDR3 nucleotides are TGTGCCAGCAGCTTAGGGGCATCTCTTAATAGCAATCAGCCCCAGCATTTT. This sequence encodes CASSLGASLNSNQPQHF.

The rearrangement links TRBV28 to TRBJ1-3, with a possible D match to TRBD1 (6 bases). Germline V gene lookup returns CDR1 MDHEN and CDR2 SYDVKM. Trimming shortened V by 6 bases and J by 0 bases, and 18 bases separated the two germline ends. The CDR3 runs 17 residues. CDR3 sequence: CASRGSYREGSGNTIYF. The CDR3 DNA is TGTGCCAGCAGAGGATCATACAGGGAAGGCTCTGGAAACACCATATATTTT.

The V gene is TRBV13, the J gene TRBJ2-1; D is perhaps TRBD2 (6 bases). The germline V gene has CDR1 PRHDT and CDR2 FYEKMQ (reference sequence). This CDR3 has 15 residues. Trimming stripped 5 bases from V and 6 bases from J, with 17 bases between. The CDR3 loop is CASSPGAGPGNEQFF. CDR3 bases: TGTGCCAGCAGCCCCGGGGCGGGGCCGGGCAATGAGCAGTTCTTC.

The rearrangement uses TRBV5-5 and TRBJ2-2; 10 nucleotides line up with TRBD1. Germline V gene lookup returns CDR1 SGHKS and CDR2 YYEKEE (reference sequence). V was clipped by 2 bases and J by 6 bases; unmatched bases: 4. The CDR3 has 15 amino acids. CDR3 nucleotide sequence: TGTGCCAGCAGCTTAGTAGGACAGGGGGCCGGGGAGCTGTTTTTT. Its translation is CASSLVGQGAGELFF.

The rearrangement joins TRBV7-2 to TRBJ2-7; 15 bases align to TRBD2. Germline values: CDR1 SGHTA, CDR2 FQGNSA. Losses at the gene ends were 5 bases for V and 0 bases for J; bases not matched to a gene: 5. CDR3 size: 17 residues. The CDR3 DNA reads as TGTGCCAGCAGCCGCGGGACTAGCGGGAGGCTCTCCTACGAGCAGTACTTC. Protein product: CASSRGTSGRLSYEQYF.

The chain is built from TRBV7-9 and TRBJ1-2; D may be TRBD1 (5 bases). The germline V gene has CDR1 SEHNR and CDR2 FQNEAQ (reference sequence). Trimming took 11 bases from V and 7 from J, leaving 26 bases between them. This CDR3 contains 15 residues. CDR3 nucleotides: TGTGCCCTTACAAACTCCGGCGCAGGGCCGGGTGGCTACACCTTC. Amino acid sequence: CALTNSGAGPGGYTF.

V usage is TRBV6-1 and J usage is TRBJ1-2; D unresolved. Germline assignment: CDR1 MNHNS and CDR2 SASEGT. The CDR3 is 14 residues long. Deletions cut 0 bases from V and 3 bases from J, with 8 bases between. CDR3 bases: TGTGCCAGCAGTGAAGCTCCTCAGGACTATGGCTACACCTTC. The encoded protein is CASSEAPQDYGYTF.

V is TRBV30 and J is TRBJ2-7; D uncertain. The CDR3 sequence is 11 residues long. Germline values: CDR1 GTSNPN, CDR2 SVGIG (reference sequence). Trimming took off 2 bases at V and 5 bases at J, with 7 bases between the two ends. The CDR3 nucleotides are TGTGCCTGGAGTCCGAGTAACGAGCAGTACTTC. This encodes CAWSPSNEQYF.

This clone was seen a handful of times. The rearrangement links TRBV2 to TRBJ2-3, with D possibly TRBD1 on 8 matching bases. This CDR3 is 14 amino acids long. CDR1 SNHLY and CDR2 FYNNEI come from the germline V gene. V was cut by 5 bases and J by 5 bases, with 14 bases left in between. The CDR3 protein is CASSLQGGGDTQYF. The CDR3 nucleotides are TGTGCCAGCAGTTTACAGGGGGGGGGAGATACGCAGTATTTT.

This clone appeared a single time. The chain combines TRBV29-1 with TRBJ1-1; 7 bases fit TRBD1. CDR1 is SQVTM and CDR2 is ANQGSEA in the germline V gene. V lost 0 bases and J lost 4; bases outside the gene matches: 14. There are 17 residues in the CDR3. The CDR3 is CSVEDTPAGQGGTEAFF. The CDR3, as DNA: TGCAGCGTTGAAGATACGCCGGCCGGGCAGGGGGGCACTGAAGCTTTCTTT.

This clone has only a few counts. The chain has TRBV15 and TRBJ2-3, with a weak D call TRBD1 (5 bases). Germline loops: CDR1 LNHNV, CDR2 YYDKDF (reference sequence). The V end was cut by 0 bases, the J end by 10 bases, with 11 bases between. CDR3 length equals 13 residues. The chain's CDR3 is CATSRERQKAQYF. DNA of the CDR3: TGTGCCACCAGCAGAGAGCGACAGAAGGCGCAGTATTTT.

This chain uses TRBV7-3 with TRBJ2-1; D call uncertain. Trimming took off 5 bases at V and 3 bases at J, with 11 bases between the two ends. The CDR3 sequence is 14 residues long. The germline gives CDR1 SGHTA, CDR2 FQGTGA. Here the CDR3 reads CASSPGSYYNEQFF. As DNA, the CDR3 is TGTGCCAGCAGCCCGGGTTCGTACTACAATGAGCAGTTCTTC.

The chain recombines TRBV2 with TRBJ2-3; 9 bases are a match to TRBD2. With 7 bases clipped from V and 4 bases from J, the junction kept 9 bases outside the gene matches. The germline CDR1 and CDR2 sequences are SNHLY and FYNNEI. The CDR3 covers 15 residues. This CDR3 reads CASTWREGPADTQYF. CDR3 nucleotide sequence: TGTGCCAGCACGTGGCGGGAGGGCCCCGCAGATACGCAGTATTTT.

This chain joins TRBV5-4 and TRBJ2-7; 9 positions agree with TRBD2. CDR3 length: 14 residues. Per the germline V gene, CDR1 is SGHNT and CDR2 is YYREEE (reference sequence). V shed 0 bases, J shed 5 bases, and the junction held 3 bases outside the gene matches. CDR3 nucleotide sequence: TGTGCCAGCAGCTTGGGCGGGGGGGCGGACGAGCAGTACTTC. It encodes CASSLGGGADEQYF.